This T cell receptor beta chain stems from a study of CD8 T cells in Susac syndrome. An input of about 0.5 to 1 ug of RNA was subjected to reverse transcription using random hexamers. From the immunoSEQ multiplex PCR reads, TCRdb called clonotypes with MiXCR, one entry per CDR3 protein. The sample contains roughly 150,000 distinct CDR3 sequences, 90% to 96% of which appear only once. This CDR3 is built from 13 residues. Trimming shortened V by 4 bases and J by 4 bases, and 10 bases separated the two germline ends. CDR1 and CDR2 (germline): ENHRY, SYGVKD. This chain connects TRBV10-3 to TRBJ2-5, with D possibly being TRBD2 (5 bases). The TCR originated in a human donor with Susac syndrome. Source material: CD4+ T cells from PBMCs. CDR3: CAISGILGETQYF. CDR3 nucleotides: TGTGCCATCAGTGGGATACTAGGAGAGACCCAGTACTTC.